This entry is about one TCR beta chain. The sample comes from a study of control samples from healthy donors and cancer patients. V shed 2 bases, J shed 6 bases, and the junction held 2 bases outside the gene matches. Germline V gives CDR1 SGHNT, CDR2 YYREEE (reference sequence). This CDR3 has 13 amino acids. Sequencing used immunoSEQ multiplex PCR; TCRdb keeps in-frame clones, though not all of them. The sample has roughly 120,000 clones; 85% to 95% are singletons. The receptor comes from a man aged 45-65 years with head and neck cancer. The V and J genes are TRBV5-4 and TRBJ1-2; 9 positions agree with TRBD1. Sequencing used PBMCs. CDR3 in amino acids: CASSFTGGNGYTF. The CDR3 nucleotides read TGTGCCAGCAGCTTCACAGGGGGCAATGGCTACACCTTC.